This is a list of T cell receptor beta chains from one sample in a study of T-cell reconstitution after alpha-beta-depleted transplantation in children. TCRdb called the PCR reads again in MiXCR, with one record for every CDR3 protein. The sample holds over 200,000 distinct CDR3 sequences, over 15% seen once. Sequenced here: PBMCs, mostly from graft donor cells, sampled 360 days after TCRalphabeta/CD19-depleted stem cell transplant. The receptor set was obtained from a male patient between 2 and 15 years old who had a stem cell transplant for acute lymphoblastic leukemia, so the T cells may come from the graft donor. Each CDR3 is given with its conserved first and last residue. A D gene is named only where the DNA matches it firmly. Size tells how often a clone was seen (once, few, many) or the class of an expanded clone, and some rows leave it out.

v_call,j_call,clone_size,cdr3_length,d_call,cdr3_nt,cdr3_aa
TRBV25-1,TRBJ2-7,once,17,-,TGTGCCAGCAGTGAGCGGGCAGGGCGGGTCACTACCGACGAGCAGTACTTC,CASSERAGRVTTDEQYF
TRBV20-1,TRBJ1-1,once,14,TRBD1,TGCAGTGCTCCCACCCGGACAGGGGGCACTGAAGCTTTCTTT,CSAPTRTGGTEAFF
TRBV2,TRBJ2-5,many,17,TRBD1,TGTGCCAGCAGTGACCCCCGGGACAGGGGATATGACCAGACCCAGTACTTC,CASSDPRDRGYDQTQYF
TRBV7-2,TRBJ2-2,few,14,-,TGTGCCAGCAGCTTTGGTGTGCGCACCGGGGAGCTGTTTTTT,CASSFGVRTGELFF
TRBV30,TRBJ2-5,-,13,-,TGTGCCTGGAGTGGGGCAGCGCAAGAGACCCAGTACTTC,CAWSGAAQETQYF
TRBV7-8,TRBJ1-1,few,17,-,TGTGCCAGCAGCTTAGCGCCCGGCGGGCCCCCGGACACTGAAGCTTTCTTT,CASSLAPGGPPDTEAFF
TRBV9,TRBJ2-1,-,16,TRBD2,TGTGCCAGCAGCGTAGGGCCTAGCGGGGGGAACAATGAGCAGTTCTTC,CASSVGPSGGNNEQFF
TRBV7-9,TRBJ2-2,few,15,TRBD2,TGTGCCAGCAGCTCACCGGGGGGGAGCACCGGGGAGCTGTTTTTT,CASSSPGGSTGELFF
TRBV4-1,TRBJ2-1,few,16,TRBD1,TGCGCCAGCAGCCAACAACGACAGGGTATCTACAATGAGCAGTTCTTC,CASSQQRQGIYNEQFF
TRBV5-1,TRBJ1-5,few,13,-,TGCGCCAGCCGAGGGGGGAATTTGGAGCCCCAGCATTTT,CASRGGNLEPQHF
TRBV24-1,TRBJ2-5,-,13,-,TGTGCCACCAGTGTTAACTTCCAAGAGACCCAGTACTTC,CATSVNFQETQYF
TRBV11-3,TRBJ2-3,-,15,-,TGTGCCAGCAGCTCAACAGGCGCGGGCACAGATACGCAGTATTTT,CASSSTGAGTDTQYF
TRBV6-5,TRBJ2-1,-,16,TRBD2,TGTGCCAGCAGTTACCAAAGCGGGGGGGCCGGTAATGAGCAGTTCTTC,CASSYQSGGAGNEQFF
TRBV5-1,TRBJ2-3,-,16,TRBD2,TGCGCCAGCAGTTCCCCTAGCGGGGGGAGGACAGATACGCAGTATTTT,CASSSPSGGRTDTQYF
TRBV20-1,TRBJ2-7,few,14,-,TGCAGTGCCGCACGACAGGAGAACTCCTACGAGCAGTACTTC,CSAARQENSYEQYF
TRBV3-1,TRBJ1-5,-,15,-,TGTGCCAGCAGCCAAGATTTACAGACCAATCAGCCCCAGCATTTT,CASSQDLQTNQPQHF
TRBV5-1,TRBJ2-3,-,15,TRBD1,TGCGCCAGCAGTAGACAGGGGGGCTTCGCAGATACGCAGTATTTT,CASSRQGGFADTQYF
TRBV6-1,TRBJ1-1,-,14,-,TGTGCCAGCAGTGAATTCGGCGGAAACACTGAAGCTTTCTTT,CASSEFGGNTEAFF
TRBV20-1,TRBJ2-7,few,12,-,TGCAGTGCTTGTCAGGTCAGAAACGAGCAGTACTTC,CSACQVRNEQYF
TRBV5-8,TRBJ1-2,few,14,-,TGTGCCAGCAACCAAGGGGAGATCAACTATGGCTACACCTTC,CASNQGEINYGYTF
TRBV7-2,TRBJ2-7,-,16,TRBD1,TGTGCCAGCAGCCTCTCCGGGACAGGGCGAAGCTACGAGCAGTACTTC,CASSLSGTGRSYEQYF
TRBV25-1,TRBJ2-1,few,16,-,TGTGCCAGCAGTGAACCGGGACCCGGGGCCCTCAATGAGCAGTTCTTC,CASSEPGPGALNEQFF
TRBV4-1,TRBJ2-2,-,18,TRBD1,TGCGCCAGCAGCCAAGTGGGACCGGGACAGCGACACCACGGGGAGCTGTTTTTT,CASSQVGPGQRHHGELFF
TRBV25-1,TRBJ2-2,-,16,-,TGTGCCAGCAGTGAGGACCGGGGGGCGCGGGTTGGGGAGCTGTTTTTT,CASSEDRGARVGELFF
TRBV11-2,TRBJ1-1,-,16,-,TGTGCCAGCAGCTTAGCTACGGGTCTGCCTGTCGCTGAAGCTTTCTTT,CASSLATGLPVAEAFF
TRBV20-1,TRBJ2-2,-,17,TRBD2,TGCAGTGCTAGTGAATTCGGACTAGCGGAAAACACCGGGGAGCTGTTTTTT,CSASEFGLAENTGELFF
TRBV5-1,TRBJ2-3,few,14,TRBD2,TGCGCCAGCAGCTCCCTAGCGGGAGTAGATACGCAGTATTTT,CASSSLAGVDTQYF
TRBV5-1,TRBJ2-6,-,16,-,TGCGCCAGCAGCCTAGGGACCCGAACTGGGGCCAACGTCCTGACTTTC,CASSLGTRTGANVLTF
TRBV20-1,TRBJ1-3,-,13,-,TGCAGTGCCGTCGGGTTGGGTGGAAACACCATATATTTT,CSAVGLGGNTIYF
TRBV7-9,TRBJ2-3,-,15,TRBD2,TGTGCCAGCAGCTTGATTAGCGGGGGTACAGATACGCAGTATTTT,CASSLISGGTDTQYF
TRBV30,TRBJ1-2,few,14,-,TGTGCCTGGAGTCTGGGATCTTTTAACTATGGCTACACCTTC,CAWSLGSFNYGYTF
TRBV5-1,TRBJ2-7,-,14,-,TGCGCCAGCAGCTTGTGGTCAGGGGCACAAGAGCAGTACTTC,CASSLWSGAQEQYF
TRBV19,TRBJ2-7,few,12,-,TGTGCCAGTAGCGGGACAAGCTACGAGCAGTACTTC,CASSGTSYEQYF
TRBV9,TRBJ1-1,few,14,TRBD1,TGTGCCAGCAGCGCCAGGGACAGAAACACTGAAGCTTTCTTT,CASSARDRNTEAFF
TRBV27,TRBJ2-7,many,13,-,TGTGCCAGCAGTTCTGGTGGGTTTTACGAGCAGTACTTC,CASSSGGFYEQYF
TRBV10-2,TRBJ1-2,-,13,TRBD1,TGCGCCAGCCGGCAACCTGGGACAGACGGCTACACCTTC,CASRQPGTDGYTF
TRBV7-6,TRBJ2-5,-,15,-,TGTGCCAGCAGCTTTTCGGACACCTTGAGGGAGACCCAGTACTTC,CASSFSDTLRETQYF
TRBV13,TRBJ2-5,many,9,-,TGTGCCACCGGAGAGACCCAGTACTTC,CATGETQYF
TRBV4-2,TRBJ2-5,-,15,-,TGTGCCAGCAGCCAAGGACTGGGGATGCGGGAGACCCAGTACTTC,CASSQGLGMRETQYF
TRBV28,TRBJ2-3,-,16,TRBD2,TGTGCCAGCTGGACTAGCGGGGGCCCCAGCACAGATACGCAGTATTTT,CASWTSGGPSTDTQYF
TRBV5-1,TRBJ2-5,few,16,-,TGCGCCAGCAGCCCCTTGGGCCAGGTTGAAGGAGAGACCCAGTACTTC,CASSPLGQVEGETQYF
TRBV20-1,TRBJ2-6,few,13,-,TGCAGTGCTCAGAGCTCTGGGGCCAACGTCCTGACTTTC,CSAQSSGANVLTF